The entry below gives a single TCR beta chain sequence along with its context. These data belong to a study of blood T cell repertoires in COVID-19. About the research overall: Samples came from the United States, Italy and Spain, spanning acute and convalescent COVID-19.

Germline lookup yields CDR1 LGHDT and CDR2 YNNKEL (reference sequence). V gave up 3 bases and J gave up 4 bases; unmatched junction bases: 2. CDR3 length: 16 residues. Here immunoSEQ multiplex PCR was the method, and the copy in TCRdb shows in-frame clones only, minus some. The sample records approximately 220,000 clones, roughly 88% being singletons. The sample comprised peripheral blood. The chain employs TRBV3-1 (or the pseudogene TRBV3-2) and TRBJ2-5; TRBD2 matches 16 bases. The receptor was derived from a man aged 35 to 55 with acute or convalescent COVID-19. In DNA, the CDR3 is TGTGCCAGCAGCCAGGGACTAGCGGGAGGGCCAGAGACCCAGTACTTC. This codes for CASSQGLAGGPETQYF.